This section outlines one T cell receptor beta chain sequence together with its context. Original methodology: Estimation of nucleated cell counts relied on the amplification of reference gene primers. The assay was immunoSEQ multiplex PCR, and TCRdb's table has in-frame clones only and misses some. The D gene and trimming were derived from the DNA, and the V and J assignments and clone size from that table. The data show tens of thousands of clones, 80% to 90% seen once. The V and J ends lost 0 bases and 6 bases, in that order; junction bases with no gene match: 6. Germline-derived CDR1 and CDR2 are SGHAT and FQNNGV. The CDR3 has 16 amino acids. This record belongs to a study of blood T cell repertoires in COVID-19. Across the study: Samples representing acute and convalescent COVID-19 were sourced from the United States, Italy and Spain. In each case, the material was cDNA or gDNA derived from T cells, B-cell-depleted T cells, or PBMCs.

J is TRBJ1-4 and V is TRBV11-2; 8 bases map to TRBD1. This TCR was sampled from a man between 60 and 75 years old with acute or convalescent COVID-19. Sequences were obtained from peripheral blood. The CDR3 protein is CASSLEGTGGYEKLFF. The CDR3 region has the DNA TGTGCCAGCAGCTTAGAGGGAACAGGGGGTTATGAAAAACTGTTTTTT.